This T cell receptor beta chain originates from a study of control samples from healthy donors and cancer patients. Trimming shortened V by 1 base and J by 4 bases, and 11 bases separated the two germline ends. In germline, CDR1 is GTSNPN, CDR2 SVGIG (reference sequence). This CDR3 has 14 residues. Generated by immunoSEQ multiplex PCR, the TCRdb table keeps only in-frame clones and is missing some. Of under 300,000 clones in the sample, 82% were seen once. The origin of this receptor is a woman between 55 and 75 years old with lung cancer. The chain joins TRBV30 to TRBJ1-3; D not resolved. Source material: PBMCs. This CDR3 reads CAWSAGGRGNTIYF. The CDR3, as DNA: TGTGCCTGGAGTGCAGGAGGGCGCGGAAACACCATATATTTT.